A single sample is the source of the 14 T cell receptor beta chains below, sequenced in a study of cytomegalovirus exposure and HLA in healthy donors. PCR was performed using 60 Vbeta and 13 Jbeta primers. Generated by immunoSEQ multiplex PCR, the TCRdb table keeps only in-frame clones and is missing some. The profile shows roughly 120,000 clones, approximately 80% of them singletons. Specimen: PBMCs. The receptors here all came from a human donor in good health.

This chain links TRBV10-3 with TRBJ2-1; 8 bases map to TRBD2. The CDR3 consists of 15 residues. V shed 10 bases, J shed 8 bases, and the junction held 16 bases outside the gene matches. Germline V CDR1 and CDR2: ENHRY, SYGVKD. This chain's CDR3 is CASTKGSGSSDEQFF. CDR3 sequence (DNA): TGTGCCAGCACCAAGGGCAGCGGGAGTTCAGATGAGCAGTTCTTC.

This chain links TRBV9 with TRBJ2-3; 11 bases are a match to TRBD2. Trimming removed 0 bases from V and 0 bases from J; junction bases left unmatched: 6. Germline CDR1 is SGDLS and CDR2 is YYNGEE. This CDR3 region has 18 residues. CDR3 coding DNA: TGTGCCAGCAGCGTAGGAGGTAGCGGGAGGGCTAGCACAGATACGCAGTATTTT. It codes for CASSVGGSGRASTDTQYF.

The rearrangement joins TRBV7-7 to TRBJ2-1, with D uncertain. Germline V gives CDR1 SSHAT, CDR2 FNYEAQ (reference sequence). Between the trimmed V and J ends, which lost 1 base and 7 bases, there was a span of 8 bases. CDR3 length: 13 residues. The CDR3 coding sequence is TGTGCCAGCAGCTTAGGATCTAGGAATGAGCAGTTCTTC. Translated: CASSLGSRNEQFF.

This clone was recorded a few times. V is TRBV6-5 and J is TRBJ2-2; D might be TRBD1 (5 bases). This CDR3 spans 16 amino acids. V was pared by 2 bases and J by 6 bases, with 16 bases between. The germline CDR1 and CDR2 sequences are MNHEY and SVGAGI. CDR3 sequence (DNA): TGTGCCAGCAGTTACGGGGCCACAGTTAACCCCGGGGAGCTGTTTTTT. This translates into CASSYGATVNPGELFF.

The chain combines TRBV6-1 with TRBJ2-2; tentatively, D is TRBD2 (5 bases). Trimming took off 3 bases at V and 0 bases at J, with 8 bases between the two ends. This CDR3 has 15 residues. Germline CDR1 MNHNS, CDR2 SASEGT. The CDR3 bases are TGTGCCAGCAGTGAGCTAGCAGCGAACACCGGGGAGCTGTTTTTT. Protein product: CASSELAANTGELFF.

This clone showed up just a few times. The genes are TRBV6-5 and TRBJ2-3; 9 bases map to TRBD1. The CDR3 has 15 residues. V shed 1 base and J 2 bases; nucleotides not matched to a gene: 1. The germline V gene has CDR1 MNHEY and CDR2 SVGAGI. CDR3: CASSYWTGATDTQYF. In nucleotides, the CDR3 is TGTGCCAGCAGTTACTGGACAGGGGCCACAGATACGCAGTATTTT.

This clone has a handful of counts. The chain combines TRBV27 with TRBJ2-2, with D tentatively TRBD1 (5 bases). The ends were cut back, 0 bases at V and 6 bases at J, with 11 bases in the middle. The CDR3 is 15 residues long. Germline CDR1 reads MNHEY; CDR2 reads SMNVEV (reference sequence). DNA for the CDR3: TGTGCCAGCAGTTTATCAGGGGCGGTGGCCGGGGAGCTGTTTTTT. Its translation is CASSLSGAVAGELFF.

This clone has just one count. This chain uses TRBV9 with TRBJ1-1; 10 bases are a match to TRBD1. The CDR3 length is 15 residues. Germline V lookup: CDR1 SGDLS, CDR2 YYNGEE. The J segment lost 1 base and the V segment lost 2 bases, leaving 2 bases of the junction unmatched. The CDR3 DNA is TGTGCCAGCAGCGTGGGACAGGGGCAGAACACTGAAGCTTTCTTT. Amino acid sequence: CASSVGQGQNTEAFF.

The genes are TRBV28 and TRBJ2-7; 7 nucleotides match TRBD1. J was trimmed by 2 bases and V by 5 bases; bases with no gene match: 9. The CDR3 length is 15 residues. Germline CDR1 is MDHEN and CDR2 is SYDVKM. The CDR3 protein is CASSAPGQPPYEQYF. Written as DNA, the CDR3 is TGTGCCAGCAGTGCTCCGGGACAGCCTCCCTACGAGCAGTACTTC.

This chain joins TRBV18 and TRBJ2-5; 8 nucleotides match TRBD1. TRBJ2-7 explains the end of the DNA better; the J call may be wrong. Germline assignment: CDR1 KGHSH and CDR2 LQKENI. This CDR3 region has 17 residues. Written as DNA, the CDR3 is TGTGCCAGCTCACCCCGGGACAGGTCCCCAAGCTCCTACGAGCAGTACTTC. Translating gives CASSPRDRSPSSYEQYF.

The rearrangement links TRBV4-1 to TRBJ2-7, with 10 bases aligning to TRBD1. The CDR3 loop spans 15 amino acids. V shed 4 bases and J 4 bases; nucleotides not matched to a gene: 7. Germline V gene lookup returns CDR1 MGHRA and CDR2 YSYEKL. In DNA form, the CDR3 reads TGCGCCAGCAGCCTACCGGGACAGGGGTCTTACGAGCAGTACTTC. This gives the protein CASSLPGQGSYEQYF.

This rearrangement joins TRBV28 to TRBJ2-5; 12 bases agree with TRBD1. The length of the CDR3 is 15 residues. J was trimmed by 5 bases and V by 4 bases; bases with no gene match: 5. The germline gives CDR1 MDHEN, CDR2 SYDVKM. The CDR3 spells CASSSGQGAWETQYF. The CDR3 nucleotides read TGTGCCAGCAGTTCGGGACAGGGGGCGTGGGAGACCCAGTACTTC.

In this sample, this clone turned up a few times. The CDR3 region has the DNA TGTGCCAGCTCGGGACAGGGTCACACCGGGGAGCTGTTTTTT. This translates into CASSGQGHTGELFF. The rearrangement links TRBV6-4 to TRBJ2-2, with 9 bases matching TRBD1. The V and J ends lost 8 bases and 3 bases, in that order; junction bases with no gene match: 4. This CDR3 region has 14 residues. Germline assignment: CDR1 MRHNA and CDR2 SNTAGT.

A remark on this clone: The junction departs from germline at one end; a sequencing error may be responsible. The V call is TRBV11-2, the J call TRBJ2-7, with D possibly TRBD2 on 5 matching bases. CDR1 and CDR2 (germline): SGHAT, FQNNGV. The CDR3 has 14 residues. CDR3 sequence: CASSQGLISYEQHF. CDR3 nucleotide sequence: TGTGCCAGCAGCCAAGGACTGATCTCCTACGAGCAGCACTTC.